This TCR beta chain was observed in a study of Tregs in tolerant kidney transplant recipients. General observations from the study: Biological reproducibility was not directly addressed in this study. Expanding Tregs on activated donor B cells appeared to best identify donor-specific TCRbeta clones. Few patients were studied, so findings need validation in larger groups.

Only in-frame clones appear in the TCRdb table, and some are missing; sequencing was by immunoSEQ multiplex PCR. The data show roughly 70,000 clones, 84% seen once. Unstimulated regulatory T cells (CD4+CD25+CD127-), CD4+CD25- non-regulatory cells, CD4 and CD8 cells were FACS-sorted from thawed PBMCs. Regarding this clone: The target antigen is unknown.

The receptor was derived from a human donor in good health. What was sequenced was CD4+ T cells from blood.

Here the CDR3 reads CASIREQNTEAFF. For the CDR3, the DNA is TGTGCCAGCATCCGCGAGCAGAACACTGAAGCTTTCTTT. The chain recombines TRBV7-9 with TRBJ1-1; no clear D. Trimming left V 7 bases short and J 1 base short, with 10 bases between. Germline V gene lookup returns CDR1 SEHNR and CDR2 FQNEAQ (reference sequence). There are 13 residues in the CDR3.